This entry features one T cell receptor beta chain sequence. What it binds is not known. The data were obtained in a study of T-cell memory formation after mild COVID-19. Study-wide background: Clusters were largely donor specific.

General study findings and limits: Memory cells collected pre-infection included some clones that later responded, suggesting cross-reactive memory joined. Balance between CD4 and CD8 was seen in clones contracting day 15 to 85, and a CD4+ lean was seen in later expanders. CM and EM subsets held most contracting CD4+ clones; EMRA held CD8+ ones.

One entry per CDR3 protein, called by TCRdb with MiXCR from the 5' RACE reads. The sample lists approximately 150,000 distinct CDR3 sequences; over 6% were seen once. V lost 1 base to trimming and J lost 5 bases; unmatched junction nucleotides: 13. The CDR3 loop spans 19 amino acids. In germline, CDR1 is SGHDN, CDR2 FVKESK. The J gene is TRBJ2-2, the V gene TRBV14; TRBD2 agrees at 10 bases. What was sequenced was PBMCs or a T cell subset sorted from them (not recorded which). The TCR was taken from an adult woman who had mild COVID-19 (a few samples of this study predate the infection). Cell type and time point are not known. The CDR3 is CASSQGASGRASRTGELFF. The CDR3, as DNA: TGTGCCAGCAGCCAAGGGGCGAGCGGGAGGGCCTCTAGGACCGGGGAGCTGTTTTTT. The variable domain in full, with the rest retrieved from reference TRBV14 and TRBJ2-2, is EAGVTQFPSHSVIEKGQTVTLRCDPISGHDNLYWYRRVMGKEIKFLLHFVKESKQDESGMPNNRFLAERTGGTYSTLKVQPAELEDSGVYFCASSQGASGRASRTGELFFGEGSRLTVL.